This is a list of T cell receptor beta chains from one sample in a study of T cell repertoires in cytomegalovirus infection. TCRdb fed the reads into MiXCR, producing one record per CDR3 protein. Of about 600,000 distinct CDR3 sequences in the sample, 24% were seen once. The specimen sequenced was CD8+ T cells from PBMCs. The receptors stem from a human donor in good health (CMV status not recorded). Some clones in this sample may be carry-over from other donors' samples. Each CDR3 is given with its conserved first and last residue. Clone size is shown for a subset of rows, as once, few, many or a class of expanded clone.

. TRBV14 CASSQDLVQETQYF
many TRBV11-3 CASSPRTSGAPGISNEQFF
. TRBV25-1 CASSEWEGRSGELFF
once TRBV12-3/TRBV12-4 CASQWTLGAGELFF
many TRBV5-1 CASSSEDEQYF
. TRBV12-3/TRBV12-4 CVSSPDFTGELFF
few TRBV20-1 CSARDFRGASTDTQYF
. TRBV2 CASMDGVAKNIQYF
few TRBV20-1 CSARDTLAGRTDTQYF
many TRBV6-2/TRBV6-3 CASSYTPNEQFF
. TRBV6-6 CTSTVQGGNYGYTF
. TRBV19 CASSTDSLTYEQYF
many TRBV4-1 CASSQDVGQDANTEAFF
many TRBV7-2 CASSLVMETQYF
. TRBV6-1 CASSPPAGLEAFF
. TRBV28 CAGMGQGETQYF